This T cell receptor (beta chain) was recovered during a study of blood T cell repertoires in COVID-19. In the study overall: Sites in the United States, Italy and Spain provided acute and convalescent COVID-19 samples. PBMCs, B-cell-depleted T cells, or T cells provided the cDNA or gDNA that made up the material.

Trimming stripped 4 bases from V and 0 bases from J, with 7 bases between. Germline V gene lookup returns CDR1 SNHLY and CDR2 FYNNEI. This CDR3 is 14 amino acids long. Original processing notes: Amplification of reference gene primers provided the estimated nucleated cell counts. Sequenced by immunoSEQ multiplex PCR; TCRdb stores in-frame clones only, minus some. Clone size and V and J calls were adopted from that table, with D and trimming inferred from the DNA. The table includes tens of thousands of clones, approximately 85% detected once. The J gene is TRBJ1-3, the V gene TRBV2, with D unclear. The sample taken for sequencing was peripheral blood. The origin of this receptor is a human donor in a cohort sampled during active COVID-19. The donor label of this sample is uncertain. This CDR3 is CASSGRVSGNTIYF. The CDR3 region has the DNA TGTGCCAGCAGTGGGAGGGTCTCTGGAAACACCATATATTTT.